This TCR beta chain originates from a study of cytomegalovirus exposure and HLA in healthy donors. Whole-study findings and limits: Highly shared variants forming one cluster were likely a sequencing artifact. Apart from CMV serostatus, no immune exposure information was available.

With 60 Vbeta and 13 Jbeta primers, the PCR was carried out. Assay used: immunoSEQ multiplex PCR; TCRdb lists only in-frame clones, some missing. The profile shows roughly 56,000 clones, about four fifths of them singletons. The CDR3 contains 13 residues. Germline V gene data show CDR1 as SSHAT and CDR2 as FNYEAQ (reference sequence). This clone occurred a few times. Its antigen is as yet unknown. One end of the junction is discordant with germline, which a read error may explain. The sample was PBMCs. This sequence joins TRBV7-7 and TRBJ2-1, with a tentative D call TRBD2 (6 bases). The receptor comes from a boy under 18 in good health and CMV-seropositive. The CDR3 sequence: CASSISGGNEQFF. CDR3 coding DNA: TGTGCTAGCAGCATTTCCGGGGGCAATGAGCAGTTCTTC.